Listed here are 20 T cell receptor beta chains from one sample, sequenced in a study of T cell responses to AZD1222 COVID-19 vaccine (dated by TCRdb to the early 2020s). The time point label here, explained by the study, means: baseline before first vaccination. Library construction relied on the immunoSEQ multiplex PCR assay. TCRdb retrieved this table from immuneACCESS and kept in-frame rearrangements only. Not all clones are present; in checked studies, unresolved V genes account for under half, and no reason is known for the remainder. The sample table shows approximately 190,000 clones, and over 80% are seen once. Approximately 1.4% of the sample is taken by the ten largest. The input for sequencing was peripheral blood, taken on day 0 of AZD1222 vaccination. These receptors were taken from an adult in good health.

Written as DNA, the CDR3 is TGTGCCAGTAGAGGGACAGGGAGTGAAAAACTGTTTTTT. The encoded protein is CASRGTGSEKLFF. The V call is TRBV19, the J call TRBJ1-4; 9 nucleotides align to TRBD1. The CDR3 is made up of 13 amino acids. Looked up from germline, CDR1 is LNHDA and CDR2 is SQIVND (reference sequence). V was clipped by 6 bases and J by 7 bases; unmatched bases: 3.

The chain uses TRBV5-1 and TRBJ1-3, with TRBD1 identical over 9 bases. The CDR3 is made up of 17 amino acids. Unmatched junction bases numbered 8, after V lost 4 bases and J lost 0 bases. CDR1 is SGHRS and CDR2 is YFSETQ in the germline V gene. The CDR3 region is CASSPGDRDYSGNTIYF. For the CDR3, the DNA is TGCGCCAGCAGCCCAGGGGACAGGGATTACTCTGGAAACACCATATATTTT.

This chain links TRBV5-6 with TRBJ2-3, with D unclear. The CDR3 has 13 residues. V lost 4 bases to trimming and J lost 6 bases, with 12 bases between them. Germline-derived CDR1 and CDR2 are SGHDT and YYEEEE. The CDR3 region has the DNA TGTGCCAGCAGCCTCTACGCCAGGGATACGCAGTATTTT. This gives the protein CASSLYARDTQYF.

The chain employs TRBV4-2 and TRBJ1-2; D is unresolved. Germline values: CDR1 LGHNA, CDR2 YNFKEQ. V lost 0 bases to trimming and J lost 6 bases, with 2 bases between them. The length of the CDR3 is 11 residues. The CDR3 DNA reads TGTGCCAGCAGCCAAGAGAATGGCTACACCTTC. Residues: CASSQENGYTF.

This clone was detected once. CDR3 sequence reads: CASSLYARQGASAFF. CDR3 nucleotides: TGTGCCAGCAGCTTATATGCCCGACAGGGGGCATCAGCTTTCTTT. V and J are TRBV7-9 and TRBJ1-1, with TRBD1 matching over 10 bases. The CDR3 sequence is 15 residues long. Germline V CDR1 and CDR2: SEHNR, FQNEAQ (reference sequence). After removal of 2 bases from V and 10 bases from J, the junction contained 10 bases not matched to a gene.

V gene TRBV7-2 combines with J gene TRBJ2-5, with D unresolved. V lost 6 bases, J lost 5 bases, and 19 bases lay in between. This CDR3 has 15 amino acids. CDR1 is SGHTA and CDR2 is FQGNSA in the germline V gene. This chain's CDR3 is CASSFNPVPAETQYF. The CDR3 DNA follows: TGTGCCAGCAGTTTTAACCCGGTCCCCGCGGAGACCCAGTACTTC.

The chain uses TRBV18 and TRBJ1-1; D gene unclear. V was cut by 5 bases and J by 0 bases, with 7 bases left in between. Germline assignment: CDR1 KGHSH and CDR2 LQKENI. The CDR3 covers 13 residues. CDR3 residues: CASSSALNTEAFF. In DNA, the CDR3 is TGTGCCAGCTCATCAGCGTTGAACACTGAAGCTTTCTTT.

CDR3 residues: CASRATGQGETQYF. The CDR3 DNA is TGTGCCAGCAGGGCCACAGGGCAGGGGGAGACCCAGTACTTC. The chain carries TRBV6-5 and TRBJ2-5, with TRBD1 as a possible D gene (6 bases). Germline V gene data show CDR1 as MNHEY and CDR2 as SVGAGI. The CDR3 runs 14 residues. Deletions cut 6 bases from V and 5 bases from J, with 16 bases between.

This chain links TRBV9 with TRBJ1-3, with a weak D call TRBD1 (5 bases). V was shortened by 2 bases and J by 4 bases, with 13 bases between the two germline ends. Per germline, CDR1 SGDLS and CDR2 YYNGEE. The CDR3 covers 15 residues. Here the CDR3 reads CASSVMGTIGNTIYF. CDR3 in DNA: TGTGCCAGCAGCGTGATGGGGACGATAGGAAACACCATATATTTT.

The sample holds one count of this clone. Other DNA sequences within the sample encode an identical CDR3. The rearrangement links TRBV19 to TRBJ1-4; D gene uncertain. V gave up 6 bases and J gave up 0 bases, with 8 bases separating them. This CDR3 is 14 amino acids long. Germline lookup yields CDR1 LNHDA and CDR2 SQIVND (reference sequence). The CDR3 nucleotides are TGTGCCAGTAGGCGGACCTCAACTAATGAAAAACTGTTTTTT. Its protein is CASRRTSTNEKLFF.

V gene TRBV7-2 combines with J gene TRBJ1-5, with TRBD1 matching 12 bases. Germline lookup yields CDR1 SGHTA and CDR2 FQGNSA. The length of the CDR3 is 15 residues. The V segment lost 5 bases and the J segment 5 bases; nucleotides outside the gene matches: 4. CDR3: CASSRRDRGHQPQHF. The CDR3 DNA reads TGTGCCAGCAGCCGCCGGGACAGGGGGCATCAGCCCCAGCATTTT.

V and J are TRBV6-5 and TRBJ1-1, with D tentatively TRBD1 (5 bases). From germline, CDR1 is MNHEY and CDR2 SVGAGI. V was clipped by 7 bases and J by 3 bases, with 15 bases between them. This CDR3 region has 14 residues. The chain's CDR3 is CASTIVSRDTEAFF. As DNA, the CDR3 is TGTGCCAGCACCATAGTCTCCAGGGACACTGAAGCTTTCTTT.

The chain carries TRBV12-3 or TRBV12-4 and TRBJ1-2; no reliable D call. This CDR3 has 13 residues. The V end was cut by 5 bases, the J end by 4 bases, with 11 bases between. The CDR3 here is CASSSALAYGYTF. In DNA form, the CDR3 reads TGTGCCAGCAGTAGCGCATTGGCCTATGGCTACACCTTC.

The chain employs TRBV11-3 and TRBJ2-7; D is unclear. Trimming removed 7 bases at V and 3 bases at J, with 10 bases between. Per the germline V gene, CDR1 is SGHNT and CDR2 is YENEEA. The CDR3 runs to 12 residues. CDR3 DNA sequence: TGTGCCAGCAACCCCTGGAGCTACGAGCAGTACTTC. Translation: CASNPWSYEQYF.

This clone was observed once. V is TRBV3-1 (or the pseudogene TRBV3-2) and J is TRBJ2-3, with 8 bases aligning to TRBD2. This CDR3 contains 16 residues. The germline V gene has CDR1 LGHDT and CDR2 YNNKEL (reference sequence). V gave up 3 bases and J gave up 2 bases; unmatched junction bases: 7. The DNA of the CDR3 is TGTGCCAGCAGCCACCAACTCGGGGGGGTCACAGATACGCAGTATTTT. It specifies CASSHQLGGVTDTQYF.

The chain combines TRBV18 with TRBJ1-5, with D perhaps matching TRBD1 (6 bases). This CDR3 is built from 15 residues. The V end lost 2 bases, the J end lost 7 bases, and 15 bases lay between the germline ends. Germline-derived CDR1 and CDR2 are KGHSH and LQKENI. CDR3: CASSPISGVEQPQHF. The DNA for the CDR3 is TGTGCCAGCTCACCAATTTCAGGGGTAGAGCAGCCCCAGCATTTT.

This clone came up once. The chain joins TRBV7-9 to TRBJ2-3; 8 bases agree with TRBD1. Per germline, CDR1 SEHNR and CDR2 FQNEAQ (reference sequence). The V gene end was trimmed by 1 base and the J gene end by 5 bases; junction bases not matched to a gene: 5. The CDR3 extends over 15 amino acids. The CDR3: CASSLEAGGVDTQYF. For the CDR3, the DNA is TGTGCCAGCAGCTTAGAAGCAGGGGGCGTAGATACGCAGTATTTT.

The rearrangement joins TRBV27 to TRBJ2-3, with a tentative D call TRBD2 (6 bases). The CDR3 totals 15 residues. Germline CDR1 and CDR2: MNHEY and SMNVEV (reference sequence). Trimming removed 8 bases at V and 0 bases at J, with 15 bases between. The CDR3 coding sequence is TGTGCCAGCGGGGGGTTGGGGACTAGCACAGATACGCAGTATTTT. As protein: CASGGLGTSTDTQYF.

This chain joins TRBV29-1 and TRBJ2-1; 8 positions match TRBD2. CDR3 size: 17 residues. Germline-derived CDR1 and CDR2 are SQVTM and ANQGSEA. The V and J ends lost 2 bases and 0 bases, in that order; junction bases with no gene match: 9. The CDR3 DNA reads as TGCAGCGTTGAACGGCTAGCGGGTCTGAGCTCCTACAATGAGCAGTTCTTC. This translates into CSVERLAGLSSYNEQFF.

V gene TRBV4-1 combines with J gene TRBJ1-1; a possible D gene is TRBD1 (5 bases). Trimming removed 0 bases from V and 5 bases from J, with 10 bases in between. Germline CDR1 MGHRA, CDR2 YSYEKL. The CDR3 extends over 14 amino acids. The CDR3 sequence is CASSQDRVGTEAFF. CDR3 DNA: TGCGCCAGCAGCCAAGACAGGGTCGGAACTGAAGCTTTCTTT.